These 25 T cell receptor beta chains were sequenced from one sample in a study of CXCR3-negative and CXCR3-positive naive CD8 T cells. Researchers prepared the TRB cDNA libraries using 5' RACE with UMI labels. TCRdb reanalyzed the 5' RACE reads, giving one entry per CDR3 protein sequence and no DNA. The table counts about 81,000 distinct CDR3 sequences; roughly 1.4% lies in the top ten. Source material: naive CXCR3- CD8+ T cells from blood. Indicated subset: CD45RO-CCR7+CD27+CD95- naive CD8+ T cells lacking CXCR3 (TNR3-). All receptors come from a human donor in good health. Some clones in this sample may be carry-over from other donors' samples.

The chain combines TRBV20-1 with TRBJ2-1. This CDR3 has 14 amino acids. Germline CDR1 and CDR2: DFQATT and SNEGSKA (reference sequence). CDR3 amino acids: CSARGTGTYNEQFF.

The CDR3 loop is CASSTRTGDSYEQYF. V is TRBV13 and J is TRBJ2-7; TCRdb reports TRBD1, a call that lacks DNA to check it against. The CDR3 consists of 15 residues. Germline V CDR1 and CDR2: PRHDT, FYEKMQ (reference sequence).

The chain is built from TRBV14 and TRBJ1-2. The germline V gene has CDR1 SGHDN and CDR2 FVKESK. The CDR3 is 17 amino acids. CDR3 protein: CASSPSSVGAWHYGYTF.

CDR3 sequence reads: CASSYRPRDRLNQPQHF. The chain links TRBV5-1 to TRBJ1-5; TCRdb picks TRBD1, but there is no DNA to check that call. There are 17 residues in the CDR3. CDR1 is SGHRS and CDR2 is YFSETQ in the germline V gene.

The chain couples TRBV4-3 to TRBJ2-5; without DNA, the TCRdb call of TRBD1 cannot be checked. Germline V gene lookup returns CDR1 LGHNA and CDR2 YSLEER. The length of the CDR3 is 14 residues. CDR3 amino acids: CASSQGTGLETQYF.

J is TRBJ2-1 and V is TRBV28; the TCRdb D gene call, TRBD1, has no DNA to confirm it. Germline CDR1 and CDR2: MDHEN and SYDVKM. The CDR3 is 12 residues long. The CDR3 is CASKGIGYEQFF.

The V gene is TRBV12-5, the J gene TRBJ2-2; the TCRdb D gene call, TRBD1, has no DNA to confirm it. The CDR3 totals 14 residues. Germline V lookup: CDR1 LGHNT, CDR2 FRNRAP. The CDR3 loop reads CASGTAGSTGELFF. Combining the CDR3 with reference TRBV12-5 and TRBJ2-2 gives the whole variable domain DARVTQTPRHKVTEMGQEVTMRCQPILGHNTVFWYRQTMMQGLELLAYFRNRAPLDDSGMPKDRFSAEMPDATLATLKIQPSEPRDSAVYFCASGTAGSTGELFFGEGSRLTVL.

The J gene is TRBJ2-1, the V gene TRBV29-1; the D gene TCRdb calls, TRBD1, cannot be checked with no DNA. The CDR3 is 15 amino acids. The germline V gene encodes CDR1 SQVTM and CDR2 ANQGSEA. CDR3 region: CSVEGGENAYNEQFF.

The J gene is TRBJ2-3, the V gene TRBV5-8; TCRdb picks TRBD1, but there is no DNA to check that call. This CDR3 is built from 14 residues. Germline V gene sequence: CDR1 SGHTS, CDR2 YDEGEE. This CDR3 is CASSQSRETDTQYF. Full variable domain (rest looked up from reference TRBV5-8 and TRBJ2-3): EAGVTQSPTHLIKTRGQQATLRCSPISGHTSVYWYQQALGLGLQFLLWYDEGEERNRGNFPPRFSGRQFPNYSSELNVNALELEDSALYLCASSQSRETDTQYFGPGTRLTVL.

This chain links TRBV19 with TRBJ2-1; TCRdb indicates TRBD2, and absent DNA this call remains unverified. This CDR3 is 15 amino acids long. Per the germline V gene, CDR1 is LNHDA and CDR2 is SQIVND (reference sequence). The CDR3 here is CASSLLAGVGSEQFF.

This chain links TRBV4-2 with TRBJ1-6. Germline assignment: CDR1 LGHNA and CDR2 YNFKEQ. There are 12 residues in the CDR3. The CDR3 protein is CASSQDRGPLHF.

The rearrangement uses TRBV25-1 and TRBJ2-7; TCRdb names TRBD1, which stays unverified in the absence of DNA. Germline V gene data show CDR1 as MGHDK and CDR2 as SYGVNS. The CDR3 length is 15 residues. CDR3 sequence reads: CASSDITEDSVEQYF.

The chain links TRBV13 to TRBJ2-1; TCRdb reports TRBD2, a call that lacks DNA to check it against. The V gene's germline CDR1 is PRHDT and CDR2 FYEKMQ (reference sequence). The CDR3 runs 13 residues. CDR3 loop: CASGLVAYNEQFF.

The CDR3 sequence: CLRGRDVGTSGDSFSYNEQFF. This chain links TRBV29-1 with TRBJ2-1; no DNA is available, so the TRBD2 call from TCRdb remains unchecked. Germline CDR1 reads SQVTM; CDR2 reads ANQGSEA. This CDR3 has 21 amino acids.

The chain couples TRBV6-2 or TRBV6-3 to TRBJ1-2; TCRdb gives TRBD1 as the D gene, but with no DNA this cannot be confirmed. The CDR3 length is 13 residues. Germline loops: CDR1 MNHEY, CDR2 SVGEGT. CDR3 sequence reads: CASSLLPPYGYTF.

The chain has TRBV6-6 and TRBJ2-7. Germline V gene sequence: CDR1 MNHNY, CDR2 SVGAGI (reference sequence). The CDR3 runs to 12 residues. Here the CDR3 reads CASSSTYYEQYF.

The chain carries TRBV13 and TRBJ1-2; TCRdb's assignment of TRBD1 cannot be checked, as there is no DNA. CDR1 and CDR2 (germline): PRHDT, FYEKMQ (reference sequence). The CDR3 extends over 13 amino acids. The chain's CDR3 is CASSPGTPFPYTF.

The gene calls are TRBV7-2 and TRBJ2-2; the D call of TRBD2 rests on TCRdb alone, since no DNA is present to check it. The CDR3 contains 15 residues. Germline assignment: CDR1 SGHTA and CDR2 FQGNSA. This CDR3 reads CASSPGLELTGELFF.

The V and J genes are TRBV10-3 and TRBJ2-7; the D gene TCRdb calls, TRBD2, cannot be checked with no DNA. The CDR3 is 15 residues long. The germline gives CDR1 ENHRY, CDR2 SYGVKD. CDR3 residues: CAISIRTSGGYEQYF.

The V call is TRBV7-7, the J call TRBJ2-2; the TCRdb D gene call, TRBD1, has no DNA to confirm it. Germline CDR1 is SSHAT and CDR2 is FNYEAQ (reference sequence). This CDR3 contains 18 residues. CDR3 residues: CASSPRPKDRVGDGELFF.

The chain recombines TRBV6-2 or TRBV6-3 with TRBJ1-1. The CDR3 consists of 14 residues. Looked up from germline, CDR1 is MNHEY and CDR2 is SVGEGT. The CDR3 loop reads CASSYWTGSAEAFF.

This rearrangement joins TRBV29-1 to TRBJ2-7; TCRdb's assignment of TRBD2 cannot be checked, as there is no DNA. The CDR3 consists of 16 residues. Germline loops: CDR1 SQVTM, CDR2 ANQGSEA. Here the CDR3 reads CSASIPSNPILGEQYF.

This chain's CDR3 is CSAGPGRNTYEQYF. The chain joins TRBV20-1 to TRBJ2-7; TCRdb's D gene call, TRBD1, goes unchecked for lack of DNA. CDR1 and CDR2 from the germline V gene are DFQATT and SNEGSKA (reference sequence). The CDR3 has 14 residues.

This sequence joins TRBV29-1 and TRBJ2-7. Looked up from germline, CDR1 is SQVTM and CDR2 is ANQGSEA. The CDR3 sequence is 12 residues long. CDR3: CSVKLSSYEQYF.

The chain employs TRBV4-1 and TRBJ1-1; TCRdb designates TRBD1, a call that cannot be tested without DNA. The CDR3 consists of 14 residues. Germline CDR1 reads MGHRA; CDR2 reads YSYEKL. The chain's CDR3 is CASSLGAGTAEAFF.